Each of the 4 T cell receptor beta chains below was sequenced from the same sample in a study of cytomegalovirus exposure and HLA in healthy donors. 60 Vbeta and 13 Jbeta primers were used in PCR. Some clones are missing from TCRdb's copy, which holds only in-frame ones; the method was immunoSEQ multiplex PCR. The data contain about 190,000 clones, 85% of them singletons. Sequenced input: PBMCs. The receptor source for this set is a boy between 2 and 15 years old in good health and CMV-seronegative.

Here the CDR3 reads CASSLRLAGSSTDTQYF. CDR3 coding DNA: TGCGCCAGCAGCTTGCGCCTAGCGGGGTCGAGCACAGATACGCAGTATTTT. This rearrangement joins TRBV5-1 to TRBJ2-3; 9 nucleotides line up with TRBD2. The V gene's germline CDR1 is SGHRS and CDR2 YFSETQ. The CDR3 is 17 amino acids. Germline trimming cut 1 base from V and 0 bases from J; bases unmatched to any gene: 6. Based on the CDR3 plus reference TRBV5-1 and TRBJ2-3, the full variable domain is KAGVTQTPRYLIKTRGQQVTLSCSPISGHRSVSWYQQTPGQGLQFLFEYFSETQRNKGNFPGRFSGRQFSNSRSEMNVSTLELGDSALYLCASSLRLAGSSTDTQYFGPGTRLTVL.

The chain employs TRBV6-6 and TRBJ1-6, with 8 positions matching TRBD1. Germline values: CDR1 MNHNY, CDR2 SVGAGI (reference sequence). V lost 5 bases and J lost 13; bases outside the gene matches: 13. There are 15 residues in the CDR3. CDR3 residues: CASSASTGTGGPLHF. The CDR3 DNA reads TGTGCCAGCAGTGCTTCAACCGGGACAGGTGGTCCCCTCCACTTT.

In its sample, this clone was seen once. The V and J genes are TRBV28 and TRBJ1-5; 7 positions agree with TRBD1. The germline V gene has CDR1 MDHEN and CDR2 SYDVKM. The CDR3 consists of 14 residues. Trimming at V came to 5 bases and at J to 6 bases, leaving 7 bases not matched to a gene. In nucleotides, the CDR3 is TGTGCCAGCAGTAAAGGGGGCGCGAGTCAGCCCCAGCATTTT. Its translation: CASSKGGASQPQHF.

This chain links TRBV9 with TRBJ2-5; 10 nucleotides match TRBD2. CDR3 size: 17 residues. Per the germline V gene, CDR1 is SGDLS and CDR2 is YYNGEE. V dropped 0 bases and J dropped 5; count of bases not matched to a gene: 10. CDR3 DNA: TGTGCCAGCAGCGTAGTGTCTAGCGGGAGAGGGGAGGAGACCCAGTACTTC. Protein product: CASSVVSSGRGEETQYF.